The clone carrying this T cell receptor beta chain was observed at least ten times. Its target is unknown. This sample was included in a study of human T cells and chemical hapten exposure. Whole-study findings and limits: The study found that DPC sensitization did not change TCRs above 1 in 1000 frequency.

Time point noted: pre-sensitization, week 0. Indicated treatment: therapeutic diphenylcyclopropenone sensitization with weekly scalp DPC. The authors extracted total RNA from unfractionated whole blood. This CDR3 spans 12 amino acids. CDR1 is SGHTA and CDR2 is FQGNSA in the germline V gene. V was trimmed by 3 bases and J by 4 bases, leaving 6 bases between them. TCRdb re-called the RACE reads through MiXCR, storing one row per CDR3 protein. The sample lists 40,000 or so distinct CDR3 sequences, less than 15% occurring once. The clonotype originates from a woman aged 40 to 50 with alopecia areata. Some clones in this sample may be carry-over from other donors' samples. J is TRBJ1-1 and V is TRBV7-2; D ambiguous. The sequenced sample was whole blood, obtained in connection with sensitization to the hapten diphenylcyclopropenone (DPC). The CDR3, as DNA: TGTGCCAGCAGCTTCGTGAGCACTGAAGCTTTCTTT. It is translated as CASSFVSTEAFF.